A single sample gave rise to the 26 T cell receptor beta chains below, sequenced in a study of blood T cells in healthy people across ages. Together with a sample-barcoded 5' primer, a J-beta primer mix was included in a second PCR lasting about 7 to 11 cycles. Using its own MiXCR run on the 5' RACE reads, TCRdb lists one record per CDR3 protein. The repertoire includes some 1,500,000 distinct CDR3 sequences, roughly 43% of them detected once, and just over 4% sits in the top ten. Input material: blood. The receptors here all came from a woman under 30 in good health.

This clonotype appeared a few times. This chain joins TRBV20-1 and TRBJ2-7; TRBD2 matches at 7 bases. The CDR3 has 13 amino acids. The trim removed 4 bases at V and 2 bases at J, leaving 5 bases unmatched. Germline loops: CDR1 DFQATT, CDR2 SNEGSKA (reference sequence). This chain's CDR3 is CSATSGATYEQYF. The CDR3 DNA reads TGCAGTGCTACCAGCGGGGCCACCTACGAGCAGTACTTC.

The V call is TRBV20-1, the J call TRBJ2-2; no clear D gene. CDR1 is DFQATT, CDR2 SNEGSKA, per germline (reference sequence). V lost 0 bases and J 0 bases, leaving 8 bases between the germline ends. The CDR3 spans 15 residues. In nucleotides, the CDR3 is TGCAGTGCTAGAGATCTGCGATCGAACACCGGGGAGCTGTTTTTT. This codes for CSARDLRSNTGELFF.

For the CDR3, the DNA is TGTGCCAGCTCTGACAGGGGATCCGGTGAGCAGTTCTTC. This gives the protein CASSDRGSGEQFF. The gene calls are TRBV18 and TRBJ2-1; 8 nucleotides agree with TRBD1. CDR3 size: 13 residues. Germline loops: CDR1 KGHSH, CDR2 LQKENI. The junction had 7 bases not matched to a gene; V was cut back by 6 bases and J by 9 bases.

This clonotype was recorded only once. This rearrangement joins TRBV11-2 to TRBJ2-7; 9 nucleotides agree with TRBD1. CDR3 length equals 17 residues. V trimming: 6 bases; J trimming: 0 bases; junction bases outside the gene matches: 12. Germline assignment: CDR1 SGHAT and CDR2 FQNNGV. CDR3 DNA: TGTGCCAGCAGAGGGGGACAGGGCGACTACAGCTCCTACGAGCAGTACTTC. Protein sequence: CASRGGQGDYSSYEQYF.

V gene TRBV18 combines with J gene TRBJ2-7; TRBD2 might be the D (5 bases). The V gene's germline CDR1 is KGHSH and CDR2 LQKENI. The CDR3 is made up of 14 amino acids. The ends were cut back, 0 bases at V and 5 bases at J, with 11 bases in the middle. CDR3 protein: CASSPPEGRDEQYF. The DNA for the CDR3 is TGTGCCAGCTCACCACCGGAAGGGAGAGACGAGCAGTACTTC.

This clonotype has more than one count but fewer than ten. This chain connects TRBV20-1 to TRBJ2-1; D possibly corresponds to TRBD2 (7 bases). The CDR3 runs to 15 residues. Germline V gene lookup returns CDR1 DFQATT and CDR2 SNEGSKA (reference sequence). V lost 4 bases and J 4 bases, leaving 17 bases between the germline ends. The chain's CDR3 is CSATGGGGLYNEQFF. CDR3 sequence (DNA): TGCAGTGCTACCGGGGGCGGGGGACTTTACAATGAGCAGTTCTTC.

The V gene is TRBV5-1, the J gene TRBJ2-1; 7 bases are shared with TRBD2. This CDR3 is built from 18 residues. After removal of 2 bases from V and 6 bases from J, the junction contained 17 bases not matched to a gene. Per the germline V gene, CDR1 is SGHRS and CDR2 is YFSETQ. The CDR3 loop is CASSLWPGGAGEVNEQFF. In nucleotides, the CDR3 is TGCGCCAGCAGCTTATGGCCAGGCGGGGCGGGAGAGGTCAATGAGCAGTTCTTC.

This clonotype was counted between two and nine times. This chain links TRBV4-3 with TRBJ2-3; D remains unclear. The CDR3 spans 16 residues. The germline CDR1 and CDR2 sequences are LGHNA and YSLEER. The ends were cut back, 4 bases at V and 2 bases at J, with 16 bases in the middle. The CDR3 is CASSPILSAYTDTQYF. CDR3 in DNA: TGCGCCAGCAGCCCCATATTGTCAGCCTACACAGATACGCAGTATTTT.

The chain has TRBV20-1 and TRBJ1-2; 8 bases are a match to TRBD1. CDR3 length: 14 amino acids. V lost 2 bases to trimming and J lost 4 bases; unmatched junction nucleotides: 6. CDR1 and CDR2 from the germline V gene are DFQATT and SNEGSKA (reference sequence). In DNA, the CDR3 is TGCAGTGCTAGACGGACAGGGCGTACCTATGGCTACACCTTC. It translates to CSARRTGRTYGYTF.

V and J are TRBV20-1 and TRBJ1-2; D gene ambiguous. The V gene lost 3 bases and the J gene lost 8 bases, with 13 bases spanning the gap. Germline V gene data show CDR1 as DFQATT and CDR2 as SNEGSKA (reference sequence). This CDR3 is 12 amino acids long. The CDR3 is CSARKGLEGYTF. The CDR3 nucleotides are TGCAGTGCTAGGAAGGGCCTGGAGGGCTACACCTTC.

The chain uses TRBV7-9 and TRBJ1-5; D perhaps matches TRBD1 (5 bases). Germline CDR1 SEHNR, CDR2 FQNEAQ (reference sequence). Trimming removed 5 bases at V and 5 bases at J, with 19 bases between. The CDR3 has 16 amino acids. The DNA for the CDR3 is TGTGCCAGCAGCCCGGGACGGACGTCAAGCTATCAGCCCCAGCATTTT. Translation: CASSPGRTSSYQPQHF.

The chain employs TRBV6-2 or TRBV6-3 and TRBJ1-1; D gene unclear. CDR3 length: 14 residues. CDR1 and CDR2 (germline): MNHEY, SVGEGT. V lost 6 bases and J 0 bases, leaving 11 bases between the germline ends. The DNA for the CDR3 is TGTGCCAGCAGCTGGAACCCTATGAACACTGAAGCTTTCTTT. Translation: CASSWNPMNTEAFF.

The genes are TRBV20-1 and TRBJ1-2, with TRBD1 matching over 8 bases. V was pared by 3 bases and J by 3 bases, with 12 bases of the junction left unmatched. The germline V gene encodes CDR1 DFQATT and CDR2 SNEGSKA (reference sequence). The CDR3 spans 16 residues. For the CDR3, the DNA is TGCAGTGCTAGTGGGGGCAGGGGGCGAAACTACTATGGCTACACCTTC. It codes for CSASGGRGRNYYGYTF.

This clonotype has only a few counts. The V and J genes are TRBV7-2 and TRBJ2-3; TRBD2 might be the D (5 bases). Germline V CDR1 and CDR2: SGHTA, FQGNSA. Trimming cost V 1 base and J 6 bases, with 14 bases left between them. The CDR3 runs 15 residues. CDR3 sequence reads: CASSLVTSSLDTQYF. The CDR3 nucleotides read TGTGCCAGCAGCTTAGTAACTAGTAGTTTGGATACGCAGTATTTT.

A note on this clonotype: The junction differs from germline at one of its ends, possibly a read error. CDR3 nucleotide sequence: TGTGCCACCAAGACAGTAACCCGTCAAGGGACCCAGTACTTC. Amino acids: CATKTVTRQGTQYF. The chain has TRBV2 and TRBJ2-5, with D perhaps TRBD1 (5 bases). CDR3 length equals 14 residues. Germline-derived CDR1 and CDR2 are SNHLY and FYNNEI.

The chain couples TRBV6-5 to TRBJ1-1; 7 bases match TRBD1. Germline loops: CDR1 MNHEY, CDR2 SVGAGI. V was clipped by 4 bases and J by 5 bases; unmatched bases: 7. This CDR3 has 14 residues. The CDR3 here is CASSSGGVFTEAFF. The CDR3 DNA is TGTGCCAGCAGTTCAGGGGGGGTATTTACTGAAGCTTTCTTT.

The V gene is TRBV7-2, the J gene TRBJ1-1; D might be TRBD1 (5 bases). Germline loops: CDR1 SGHTA, CDR2 FQGNSA. Trimming took off 5 bases at V and 8 bases at J, with 12 bases between the two ends. The CDR3 runs 12 residues. The CDR3 loop reads CASSHTGGEAFF. In DNA, the CDR3 is TGTGCCAGCAGCCACACAGGAGGCGAAGCTTTCTTT. Drawing the rest from reference TRBV7-2 and TRBJ1-1, the complete variable domain is GAGVSQSPSNKVTEKGKDVELRCDPISGHTALYWYRQSLGQGLEFLIYFQGNSAPDKSGLPSDRFSAERTGGSVSTLTIQRTQQEDSAVYLCASSHTGGEAFFGQGTRLTVV.

This clonotype has only one observation. This chain connects TRBV4-3 to TRBJ2-7; TRBD2 matches 13 bases. The CDR3 sequence is 16 residues long. Germline CDR1 is LGHNA and CDR2 is YSLEER. Trimming cost V 0 bases and J 7 bases; bases outside gene matches: 6. The DNA for the CDR3 is TGCGCCAGCAGCCAAGAGGGACTAGCGGGGCACAATGAGCAGTACTTC. Protein: CASSQEGLAGHNEQYF.

V usage is TRBV7-9 and J usage is TRBJ2-3, with TRBD2 matching over 10 bases. V trimming: 5 bases; J trimming: 4 bases; junction bases outside the gene matches: 18. The CDR3 sequence is 19 residues long. Per the germline V gene, CDR1 is SEHNR and CDR2 is FQNEAQ (reference sequence). The CDR3 coding sequence is TGTGCCAGCAGCGGAACAGTAGCGGGGGGCCCTCTCGTTGCAGATACGCAGTATTTT. This translates into CASSGTVAGGPLVADTQYF.

This clonotype was detected only a few times. The CDR3 region is CASSLASSGSNEQFF. Here the CDR3 DNA reads TGTGCCAGCAGCTTAGCGTCGTCAGGGAGCAATGAGCAGTTCTTC. This chain uses TRBV7-9 with TRBJ2-1, with D perhaps matching TRBD1 or TRBD2 (5 bases each). Germline values: CDR1 SEHNR, CDR2 FQNEAQ (reference sequence). CDR3 length equals 15 residues. The V and J ends lost 0 bases and 6 bases respectively, with 12 bases between them.

J is TRBJ2-7 and V is TRBV29-1, with 8 nucleotides matching TRBD2. Germline trimming cut 7 bases from V and 2 bases from J; bases unmatched to any gene: 7. The CDR3 sequence is 13 residues long. The germline V gene has CDR1 SQVTM and CDR2 ANQGSEA. CDR3 sequence reads: CSGRGGPTYEQYF. CDR3 bases: TGCAGCGGCCGGGGGGGACCTACCTACGAGCAGTACTTC.

This clonotype turned up a few times. This chain uses TRBV14 with TRBJ2-7; D may be TRBD1 or TRBD2 (6 bases each). CDR1 is SGHDN, CDR2 FVKESK, per germline. V lost 5 bases to trimming and J lost 3 bases, with 20 bases between them. The CDR3 is made up of 16 amino acids. The chain's CDR3 is CASSVTGTSNFYEQYF. CDR3 nucleotide sequence: TGTGCCAGCAGCGTCACAGGGACTTCAAACTTCTACGAGCAGTACTTC.

V is TRBV19 and J is TRBJ1-2; D not resolved. Germline assignment: CDR1 LNHDA and CDR2 SQIVND (reference sequence). This CDR3 has 13 residues. Trimming cost V 7 bases and J 4 bases, with 13 bases left between them. In nucleotides, the CDR3 is TGTGCCAGTACCCCTCAGAGGTTCTATGGCTACACCTTC. Translated, it gives CASTPQRFYGYTF. Full variable domain (outside the CDR3, taken from reference TRBV19 and TRBJ1-2): DGGITQSPKYLFRKEGQNVTLSCEQNLNHDAMYWYRQDPGQGLRLIYYSQIVNDFQKGDIAEGYSVSREKKESFPLTVTSAQKNPTAFYLCASTPQRFYGYTFGSGTRLTVV.

The chain uses TRBV7-2 and TRBJ1-2; D perhaps matches TRBD1 (6 bases). The CDR3 spans 14 residues. Germline V CDR1 and CDR2: SGHTA, FQGNSA. V lost 5 bases and J lost 8, with 18 bases in between. CDR3 residues: CASSRDNSNSGYTF. The DNA for the CDR3 is TGTGCCAGCAGCCGGGACAATTCCAACTCGGGCTACACCTTC.

The chain links TRBV3-1 to TRBJ1-6; D remains unclear. The CDR3 sequence is 14 residues long. V dropped 4 bases and J dropped 7 bases, with 11 bases sitting between them. Germline CDR1 and CDR2: LGHDT and YNNKEL (reference sequence). The CDR3 DNA follows: TGTGCCAGCAGCCCTCGGACGCGGAATTCACCCCTCCACTTT. Its protein product is CASSPRTRNSPLHF.

The chain joins TRBV20-1 to TRBJ1-1, with D hard to call. Looked up from germline, CDR1 is DFQATT and CDR2 is SNEGSKA (reference sequence). V was clipped by 5 bases and J by 3 bases, with 4 bases between them. The CDR3 spans 10 residues. The CDR3 DNA sequence: TGCAGTGCTTGGGACACTGAAGCTTTCTTT. This codes for CSAWDTEAFF.